This T cell receptor (beta chain) was documented in a study of beta chain features in type 1 diabetes. Overall study results and limits: The naive, central memory and Treg TCRB repertoires showed an apparent similarity that was greater among patients than among healthy donors. PCR could preferentially amplify shorter templates, alike in patients and controls. Unsettled here was the matter of whether HLA type influences TCRB rearrangement.

The authors obtained over 98% purity in all sorted populations. A few counts support this clone. Its matching antigen is unknown. The isolated RNA, all of it, was reverse transcribed, so expressed TCRB transcripts were what got sequenced. TCRdb's copy holds only in-frame clones and misses some; the assay was immunoSEQ multiplex PCR. The table includes about 320,000 clones, 14% detected once. CDR1 is SGHTA and CDR2 is FQGNSA in the germline V gene. The CDR3 extends over 16 amino acids. The V gene end was trimmed by 5 bases and the J gene end by 1 base; junction bases not matched to a gene: 9. The V gene is TRBV7-2, the J gene TRBJ2-3, with 7 bases identical to TRBD2. The sequenced sample consisted of central memory CD4+ T cells from blood. The TCR was taken from a man under 40 in good health. The CDR3 nucleotides are TGTGCCAGCAGCCAAGATGGGGGAGGGGGCACAGATACGCAGTATTTT. Amino acid sequence: CASSQDGGGGTDTQYF.